In its sample, the clone carrying this T cell receptor (beta chain) was seen a few times. The source of the sample is a study of cytomegalovirus exposure and HLA in healthy donors. The CDR3 contains 15 residues. Germline V gene sequence: CDR1 MNHEY, CDR2 SVGAGI. With V trimmed by 6 bases and J by 4 bases, 9 bases remained unmatched. Unrecorded immune exposure was likely among donors, who were nominally healthy when sampled. Vbeta (60) and Jbeta (13) primers were used in the PCR. Assay used: immunoSEQ multiplex PCR; TCRdb lists only in-frame clones, some missing. Here the sample spans roughly 97,000 clones, 81% being singletons.

The rearrangement links TRBV6-5 to TRBJ1-2; 9 positions match TRBD1. This sequence originates from a man in his forties in good health and CMV-seropositive. Specimen: PBMCs. CDR3 protein: CASRTTGGHRYGYTF. The CDR3 nucleotides are TGTGCCAGCAGGACTACAGGGGGCCATCGCTATGGCTACACCTTC.